This T cell receptor (beta chain) was sequenced in a study of OX40 agonist ivuxolimab in advanced cancers. On this clone itself: Its antigen is as yet unknown.

Measured with immunoSEQ multiplex PCR; TCRdb has only the in-frame clones, and not every one. This sample yields roughly 77,000 clones, of which about 90% are seen a single time; around 0.53% belongs to the top ten. Overall study findings and caveats: CD8+ T cells were the subset that, on average, had more expanded clones than CD4+. Low normalized T-cell clonal expansion also characterized some of the nonresponders.

The sequence was obtained from an adult with an advanced solid tumor such as melanoma, head and neck, liver or kidney cancer. Material: CD4+ or CD8+ T cells sorted from blood, obtained in a trial of the OX40 agonist ivuxolimab.

CDR3 residues: CATCSGRVDTQYF. Written as DNA, the CDR3 is TGTGCCACCTGTAGCGGGAGGGTAGATACGCAGTATTTT. V and J are TRBV6-5 and TRBJ2-3, with 11 nucleotides matching TRBD2. Germline V lookup: CDR1 MNHEY, CDR2 SVGAGI. This CDR3 is 13 amino acids long. V was clipped by 10 bases and J by 5 bases; unmatched bases: 5.